This T cell receptor (beta chain) was sequenced during a study of blood T cell repertoires in COVID-19. Across 20 to 25 US areas, participants ranged in age from roughly 18 to 89 years. Two consecutive negative NP/OP PCR tests, clearance, or resolved symptoms defined Cohort 3 recovery. In this sample, this clone turned up a few times. Trimming took off 4 bases at V and 9 bases at J, with 16 bases between the two ends. The CDR3 runs 14 residues. Germline CDR1 reads KGHSH; CDR2 reads LQKENI. As processed by the authors: Nucleated cell counts were estimated from reference gene primer amplification. This table comes from immunoSEQ multiplex PCR, and its TCRdb copy is limited to in-frame clones, with some not included. The V and J calls and clone size are taken from that table; D and trimming were inferred from the DNA. In the table there are some 200,000 clones, roughly nine tenths of which are singletons.

The TCR originated in a woman in her twenties or thirties who had recovered from COVID-19. Sequencing was carried out using PBMCs or T cells enriched from blood (not recorded which). The V gene is TRBV18, the J gene TRBJ2-1; D gene unclear. The CDR3 nucleotides are TGTGCCAGCTCACTTACGAGTGATAGCATTGAGCAGTTCTTC. This codes for CASSLTSDSIEQFF.